The 31 T cell receptor beta chains below all came from one sample that was sequenced in a study of identical twins. MiXCR, applied by TCRdb to the 5' RACE reads, yields one record per CDR3 protein. The sample consists of about 690,000 distinct CDR3 sequences, approximately 6.1% of them appearing once. The source material was naive T cells sorted from blood. The source is a man between 18 and 29 years old in good health.

The rearrangement links TRBV5-1 to TRBJ2-5; TRBD2 matches 7 bases. Germline V gene data show CDR1 as SGHRS and CDR2 as YFSETQ. V lost 1 base to trimming and J lost 5 bases; unmatched junction nucleotides: 5. The CDR3 sequence is 14 residues long. CDR3 sequence reads: CASSLIQGGETQYF. The CDR3 DNA sequence: TGCGCCAGCAGCTTGATTCAGGGAGGGGAGACCCAGTACTTC.

This clonotype was observed a few times. The genes are TRBV27 and TRBJ2-3, with 9 bases aligning to TRBD1. The germline V gene has CDR1 MNHEY and CDR2 SMNVEV (reference sequence). The trim removed 8 bases at V and 3 bases at J, leaving 3 bases unmatched. CDR3 size: 13 residues. The CDR3 coding sequence is TGTGCCAGCGAGGGACAGGGAACAGATACGCAGTATTTT. Encoded protein: CASEGQGTDTQYF.

This rearrangement joins TRBV19 to TRBJ2-1, with D hard to call. Germline CDR1 is LNHDA and CDR2 is SQIVND (reference sequence). The CDR3 is 16 residues long. Trimming stripped 6 bases from V and 6 bases from J, with 21 bases between. DNA for the CDR3: TGTGCCAGTAGCCTGTCCCGCAGCGCGATCCTCAATGAGCAGTTCTTC. It specifies CASSLSRSAILNEQFF.

The table lists this clonotype with a few counts. The chain joins TRBV6-2 or TRBV6-3 to TRBJ1-5; D is ambiguous. Germline CDR1 is MNHEY and CDR2 is SVGEGT. CDR3 size: 14 residues. The germline V and J ends were trimmed by 5 bases and 5 bases, with 13 bases remaining between them. The CDR3 nucleotides read TGTGCCAGCAGTCGGGCCAACCGCCATCAGCCCCAGCATTTT. Protein: CASSRANRHQPQHF.

This clonotype turned up a few times. The chain carries TRBV11-1 and TRBJ2-1; 8 bases are shared with TRBD2. The trim removed 5 bases at V and 4 bases at J, leaving 10 bases unmatched. Germline CDR1 and CDR2: SGHAT and FQDESV (reference sequence). The CDR3 has 16 amino acids. CDR3 DNA: TGTGCCAGCAGCCGCGATCTTAGCGGGATTTACAATGAGCAGTTCTTC. It translates to CASSRDLSGIYNEQFF.

This clonotype was detected many times. The rearrangement joins TRBV6-5 to TRBJ2-1, with TRBD1 identical over 9 bases. Germline CDR1 is MNHEY and CDR2 is SVGAGI. V shed 3 bases, J shed 8 bases, and the junction held 11 bases outside the gene matches. The CDR3 sequence is 16 residues long. CDR3 loop: CASSYSGTGRSDEQFF. The CDR3 DNA reads as TGTGCCAGCAGTTATTCCGGGACAGGGCGCTCCGATGAGCAGTTCTTC.

The table lists this clonotype with a few counts. The chain joins TRBV20-1 to TRBJ2-3; 13 bases line up with TRBD2. This CDR3 region has 17 residues. Trimming at V came to 1 base and at J to 4 bases, leaving 8 bases not matched to a gene. Germline V gene lookup returns CDR1 DFQATT and CDR2 SNEGSKA (reference sequence). The CDR3 DNA reads as TGCAGTGCTAGAGTAATAACTAGCGGGAGGGGGGCAGATACGCAGTATTTT. The encoded protein is CSARVITSGRGADTQYF.

This clonotype was counted only a few times. The chain has TRBV4-2 and TRBJ2-1; D gene unclear. The CDR3 extends over 12 amino acids. Germline lookup yields CDR1 LGHNA and CDR2 YNFKEQ. Between the trimmed V and J ends, which lost 0 bases and 9 bases, there was a span of 6 bases. The CDR3: CASSQDFPEQFF. CDR3 sequence (DNA): TGTGCCAGCAGCCAAGATTTCCCTGAGCAGTTCTTC.

This clonotype has only a few counts. CDR3 nucleotides: TGTGCCAGCAGCCGAAAGGACAACAAGAACACCGGGGAGCTGTTTTTT. Translated: CASSRKDNKNTGELFF. V usage is TRBV11-1 and J usage is TRBJ2-2, with D possibly being TRBD1 (5 bases). Trimming cost V 5 bases and J 1 base, with 14 bases left between them. The CDR3 is 16 residues long. From germline, CDR1 is SGHAT and CDR2 FQDESV (reference sequence).

The chain recombines TRBV10-3 with TRBJ2-1; TRBD2 is a possible D gene (5 bases). Trimming removed 11 bases from V and 2 bases from J, with 19 bases in between. The CDR3 spans 15 residues. CDR1 is ENHRY and CDR2 is SYGVKD in the germline V gene. For the CDR3, the DNA is TGTGCCGCATGGGCTGAAGGGAGACCCTACAATGAGCAGTTCTTC. This encodes CAAWAEGRPYNEQFF.

The gene calls are TRBV20-1 and TRBJ2-5; tentative D call: TRBD1 (7 bases). The CDR3 length is 14 residues. Trimming removed 3 bases from V and 6 bases from J, with 17 bases in between. The V gene's germline CDR1 is DFQATT and CDR2 SNEGSKA (reference sequence). The CDR3: CSARGRGVTQTQYF. The CDR3 DNA reads TGCAGTGCTAGGGGCAGGGGGGTAACGCAGACCCAGTACTTC.

This clonotype was seen at least ten times. The chain carries TRBV20-1 and TRBJ1-2; D unclear. The CDR3 length is 13 residues. Trimming removed 5 bases from V and 1 base from J, with 11 bases in between. Germline lookup yields CDR1 DFQATT and CDR2 SNEGSKA (reference sequence). CDR3 loop: CSAPSSVNYGYTF. The CDR3 coding sequence is TGCAGTGCTCCGAGCAGTGTTAACTATGGCTACACCTTC.

This chain connects TRBV19 to TRBJ1-1; the D is unclear. The CDR3 has 15 amino acids. CDR1 is LNHDA and CDR2 is SQIVND in the germline V gene (reference sequence). Trimming stripped 0 bases from V and 4 bases from J, with 12 bases between. DNA of the CDR3: TGTGCCAGTAGTATAGATCGAGGGAGGCCCACTGAAGCTTTCTTT. This codes for CASSIDRGRPTEAFF.

This clonotype was observed a handful of times. The V gene is TRBV7-9, the J gene TRBJ1-1, with 7 bases matching TRBD1. CDR1 is SEHNR, CDR2 FQNEAQ, per germline (reference sequence). J gave up 3 bases and V 5 bases, and 12 bases lay outside the gene matches. CDR3 size: 16 residues. The CDR3: CASSTPSRGGDTEAFF. In DNA form, the CDR3 reads TGTGCCAGCAGCACCCCCAGCAGGGGGGGTGACACTGAAGCTTTCTTT.

Remarks on this clonotype: A much larger clone differs by one base, so this may be a read error. V usage is TRBV6-1 and J usage is TRBJ2-1; D unresolved. Germline values: CDR1 MNHNS, CDR2 SASEGT. This CDR3 is built from 13 residues. The CDR3 here is CSSSPGSRNEQFF. The CDR3 coding sequence is TGTTCCAGCAGTCCTGGAAGTAGGAATGAGCAGTTCTTC.

This clonotype was counted between two and nine times. V and J are TRBV10-3 and TRBJ2-2; TRBD1 is a possible D gene (6 bases). Germline V CDR1 and CDR2: ENHRY, SYGVKD. The CDR3 contains 15 residues. V lost 6 bases to trimming and J lost 2 bases, with 13 bases between them. CDR3 in amino acids: CAISVTGTNTGELFF. The DNA of the CDR3 is TGTGCCATCAGCGTAACCGGGACAAACACCGGGGAGCTGTTTTTT.

This clonotype was counted a few times. The rearrangement links TRBV5-6 to TRBJ2-3, with D maybe TRBD1 (6 bases). The CDR3 runs 14 residues. The germline V and J ends were trimmed by 5 bases and 4 bases, with 14 bases remaining between them. The V gene's germline CDR1 is SGHDT and CDR2 YYEEEE. The CDR3 bases are TGTGCCAGCAGGCCAGGGGTGGGCCCAGATACGCAGTATTTT. It encodes CASRPGVGPDTQYF.

V usage is TRBV5-1 and J usage is TRBJ2-2; D is ambiguous. The CDR3 loop spans 15 amino acids. The V end was cut by 0 bases, the J end by 7 bases, with 13 bases between. Germline V gene data show CDR1 as SGHRS and CDR2 as YFSETQ. CDR3 region: CASSLEVPRGGELFF. The CDR3 bases are TGCGCCAGCAGCTTGGAGGTGCCCCGAGGCGGGGAGCTGTTTTTT.

This chain uses TRBV20-1 with TRBJ2-3; either TRBD1 or TRBD2 may fit D (7 bases each). This CDR3 spans 15 amino acids. The germline CDR1 and CDR2 sequences are DFQATT and SNEGSKA (reference sequence). Deletions cut 4 bases from V and 7 bases from J, with 21 bases between. CDR3 nucleotides: TGCAGTGCTATCGCGGGAGACAGGGATCCGAATACGCAGTATTTT. This gives the protein CSAIAGDRDPNTQYF.

The chain carries TRBV12-3 or TRBV12-4 and TRBJ1-4; the D gene is possibly TRBD1 (6 bases). Trimming shortened V by 6 bases and J by 0 bases, and 14 bases separated the two germline ends. The CDR3 is made up of 16 amino acids. The CDR3 sequence: CASSQDRSSTNEKLFF. CDR3 sequence (DNA): TGTGCCAGCAGCCAAGACAGGTCCTCAACTAATGAAAAACTGTTTTTT.

The chain employs TRBV12-3 or TRBV12-4 and TRBJ2-7; D uncertain. The ends were cut back, 2 bases at V and 2 bases at J, with 7 bases in the middle. The CDR3 is 13 residues long. In DNA, the CDR3 is TGTGCCAGCAGTTTATCTACTACCTACGAGCAGTACGTC. Translated: CASSLSTTYEQYV.

The sample holds a few counts of this clonotype. This sequence joins TRBV20-1 and TRBJ1-5; D ambiguous. Trimming removed 1 base from V and 5 bases from J, with 9 bases in between. The germline V gene encodes CDR1 DFQATT and CDR2 SNEGSKA (reference sequence). This CDR3 contains 13 residues. The CDR3 spells CSARGGLDQPQHF. The CDR3 nucleotides read TGCAGTGCTAGAGGGGGTTTAGATCAGCCCCAGCATTTT.

This clonotype was seen only a few times. This rearrangement joins TRBV5-1 to TRBJ2-3; TRBD1 might be the D (5 bases). Germline-derived CDR1 and CDR2 are SGHRS and YFSETQ. Trimming cost V 3 bases and J 2 bases, with 16 bases left between them. The CDR3 spans 16 residues. CDR3 loop: CASSSKLGRSTDTQYF. Here the CDR3 DNA reads TGCGCCAGCAGCTCCAAACTGGGGCGGTCCACAGATACGCAGTATTTT.

In this sample, this clonotype turned up many times. The chain joins TRBV12-3 or TRBV12-4 to TRBJ2-1; no clear D gene. The CDR3 is 15 residues long. Trimming pared 2 bases from V and 0 bases from J, leaving 8 bases between. The CDR3 DNA sequence: TGTGCCAGCAGTTTAATGACGGGCTCCTACAATGAGCAGTTCTTC. Residues: CASSLMTGSYNEQFF.

This clonotype has at least ten counts. The V call is TRBV21-1, the J call TRBJ1-1; the listed D gene, TRBD1, was not tested against the DNA. TRBV21-1 is shown as a pseudogene. The CDR3 runs 16 residues. The CDR3 sequence is CASSKPTDLPCTEAFF. CDR3 nucleotides: TGTGCCAGCAGCAAACCTACCGACCTCCCCTGCACTGAAGCTTTCTTT.

This clonotype was recorded many times. The chain has TRBV6-5 and TRBJ1-5; unclear D gene. The ends were cut back, 8 bases at V and 10 bases at J, with 6 bases in the middle. The CDR3 is 9 residues long. Germline V lookup: CDR1 MNHEY, CDR2 SVGAGI. The CDR3 protein is CASGIPQHF. CDR3 DNA: TGTGCCAGCGGGATACCCCAGCATTTT.

This chain connects TRBV27 to TRBJ2-1, with D possibly being TRBD2 (7 bases). The CDR3 spans 16 residues. Trimming pared 1 base from V and 1 base from J, leaving 11 bases between. Germline V gives CDR1 MNHEY, CDR2 SMNVEV (reference sequence). The CDR3 coding sequence is TGTGCCAGCAGTTTATTAGGGGGGGATTCCTACAATGAGCAGTTCTTC. It specifies CASSLLGGDSYNEQFF.

The sample holds many counts of this clonotype. The CDR3 DNA follows: TGTGCCAGCAGCGAGGGGACAGGGCCTGGATATGGCTACACCTTC. Its translation is CASSEGTGPGYGYTF. The rearrangement links TRBV9 to TRBJ1-2, with 9 bases that match TRBD1. The ends lost 3 bases at V and 5 bases at J; junction bases unmatched: 8. The germline CDR1 and CDR2 sequences are SGDLS and YYNGEE. The CDR3 sequence is 15 residues long. The full variable domain, rest sourced from reference TRBV9 and TRBJ1-2, is DSGVTQTPKHLITATGQRVTLRCSPRSGDLSVYWYQQSLDQGLQFLIQYYNGEERAKGNILERFSAQQFPDLHSELNLSSLELGDSALYFCASSEGTGPGYGYTFGSGTRLTVV.

This clonotype was found many times. The chain is built from TRBV20-1 and TRBJ2-3; a possible D gene is TRBD2 (6 bases). Germline V gene sequence: CDR1 DFQATT, CDR2 SNEGSKA (reference sequence). Between the trimmed V and J ends, which lost 2 bases and 3 bases, there was a span of 12 bases. This CDR3 contains 14 residues. DNA of the CDR3: TGCAGTGCTAGACCGGGAGCATGGACAGATACGCAGTATTTT. It is translated as CSARPGAWTDTQYF.

In its sample, this clonotype was seen a few times. A much larger clone lies a single base off, so this may be a read error. This sequence joins TRBV5-5 and TRBJ2-7, with 7 bases aligning to TRBD2. Germline lookup yields CDR1 SGHKS and CDR2 YYEKEE (reference sequence). CDR3 length: 14 residues. The J segment lost 0 bases and the V segment lost 4 bases, leaving 4 bases of the junction unmatched. The CDR3, as DNA: TGTGCCAGCAGCACTAGCGTCAGCTCCTACGAGCAGTACTTC. Amino acid sequence: CASSTSVSSYEQYF.

This clonotype was recorded many times. The genes are TRBV12-3 or TRBV12-4 and TRBJ2-1, with D hard to call. The CDR3 is made up of 13 amino acids. Trimming cost V 11 bases and J 2 bases, with 13 bases left between them. The CDR3: CAVKGTAYNEQFF. The CDR3 nucleotides read TGTGCCGTGAAGGGTACGGCCTACAATGAGCAGTTCTTC.